A selection of T cell receptor beta chains follows, all from one sample in a study of cytomegalovirus exposure and HLA in healthy donors. Libraries were prepared by immunoSEQ multiplex PCR; TCRdb keeps only in-frame clonotypes and omits some of them. The profile covers roughly 200,000 clones, with about 13% appearing a single time and about 7.8% taken by the ten largest. The specimen sequenced was PBMCs. Receptor source: a man in his forties or fifties in good health and CMV-seropositive. Each CDR3 is given with its conserved first and last residue. D genes are given only for firm matches. The size of a clone is reported for some rows only, either as once, few or many, or as a class for expanded clones.

D gene | clone size | J gene | V gene | CDR3 protein | CDR3 DNA
TRBD1 | . | TRBJ1-2 | TRBV6-1 | CASSGTGGYGYTF | TGTGCCAGCAGCGGTACAGGGGGGTATGGCTACACCTTC
TRBD2 | . | TRBJ2-1 | TRBV27 | CASSLLLAGGPQFF | TGTGCCAGCAGTTTATTGTTAGCGGGGGGGCCCCAGTTCTTC
. | . | TRBJ2-3 | TRBV6-1 | CASRTRDTQYF | TGTGCCAGCAGAACCAGAGATACGCAGTATTTT
. | few | TRBJ1-2 | TRBV4-3 | CASSNWAGGWYGYTF | TGCGCCAGCAGCAACTGGGCTGGGGGCTGGTATGGCTACACCTTC
. | few | TRBJ2-6 | TRBV19 | CASATGSGGANVLTF | TGTGCCAGTGCTACAGGGAGTGGAGGGGCCAACGTCCTGACTTTC
. | few | TRBJ1-2 | TRBV7-2 | CASSSLANYGYTF | TGTGCCAGCAGCTCGTTAGCTAACTATGGCTACACCTTC
. | . | TRBJ1-4 | TRBV7-7 | CASSLDAGRGEKLFF | TGTGCCAGCAGCCTAGACGCCGGTCGGGGAGAAAAACTGTTTTTT
. | . | TRBJ2-7 | TRBV7-2 | CASSLSTRYEQYF | TGTGCCAGCAGCTTATCAACGAGGTACGAGCAGTACTTC
TRBD1 | . | TRBJ1-1 | TRBV2 | CASKDARTGGQNTEAFF | TGTGCCAGCAAGGACGCCCGGACAGGGGGGCAGAACACTGAAGCTTTCTTT
. | . | TRBJ1-4 | TRBV5-1 | CASSYGQTNEKLFF | TGCGCCAGCAGCTATGGACAGACTAATGAAAAACTGTTTTTT
. | . | TRBJ2-5 | TRBV5-1 | CASSFVRETQYF | TGCGCCAGCAGCTTTGTCAGGGAGACCCAGTACTTC
. | few | TRBJ1-2 | TRBV4-3 | CASSQSGHSNYGYTF | TGCGCCAGCAGCCAATCGGGACACTCTAACTATGGCTACACCTTC
TRBD1 | . | TRBJ2-5 | TRBV28 | CASSRATGILGTQYF | TGTGCCAGCAGTCGAGCGACAGGGATCCTTGGGACCCAGTACTTC
TRBD1 | few | TRBJ1-2 | TRBV28 | CASSVQGPYGYTF | TGTGCCAGCAGTGTACAGGGGCCCTATGGCTACACCTTC
. | . | TRBJ2-5 | TRBV9 | CASLSGPHQETQYF | TGTGCCAGCCTTAGCGGCCCCCACCAAGAGACCCAGTACTTC
TRBD1 | . | TRBJ1-6 | TRBV5-4 | CASSSTTGGLSNSPLHF | TGTGCCAGCAGCTCGACGACAGGGGGCTTGTCCAATTCACCCCTCCACTTT
TRBD1 | . | TRBJ2-3 | TRBV7-2 | CASSYRQGSTDTQYF | TGTGCCAGCAGTTATAGACAGGGAAGCACAGATACGCAGTATTTT
TRBD1 | . | TRBJ2-1 | TRBV9 | CASSLSGQGIFGEQFF | TGTGCCAGCAGCCTCTCCGGACAGGGAATCTTCGGTGAGCAGTTCTTC
. | few | TRBJ1-5 | TRBV7-9 | CASSLEGGRGQPQHF | TGTGCCAGCAGCTTAGAGGGAGGGAGGGGCCAGCCCCAGCATTTT
TRBD1 | few | TRBJ1-1 | TRBV7-2 | CASSLAQGVTEAFF | TGTGCCAGCAGCTTAGCACAGGGGGTCACTGAAGCTTTCTTT
. | few | TRBJ1-3 | TRBV5-8 | CASWGLSGNTIYF | TGTGCCAGCTGGGGCCTTTCAGGAAACACCATATATTTT
TRBD1 | once | TRBJ2-1 | TRBV7-2 | CASSSRLGQGYNEQFF | TGTGCCAGCAGCTCCCGCCTGGGACAGGGCTACAATGAGCAGTTCTTC
TRBD2 | few | TRBJ2-5 | TRBV5-8 | CASSVGTSGQETQYF | TGTGCCAGCAGCGTCGGGACTAGCGGACAAGAGACCCAGTACTTC
TRBD1 | few | TRBJ2-2 | TRBV19 | CASRSYRDRVFVIDTGELFF | TGTGCCAGCCGATCCTACCGGGACAGGGTATTCGTTATCGACACCGGGGAGCTGTTTTTT
. | . | TRBJ2-1 | TRBV9 | CASSVGVPGNPSYNEQFF | TGTGCCAGCAGCGTAGGGGTGCCAGGGAACCCCTCCTACAATGAGCAGTTCTTC
. | few | TRBJ1-5 | TRBV10-3 | CAISEGDSNQPQHF | TGTGCCATCAGTGAAGGAGATAGCAATCAGCCCCAGCATTTT
. | . | TRBJ1-1 | TRBV18 | CASSLQAGTVEAFF | TGTGCCAGCTCACTCCAGGCGGGCACAGTTGAAGCTTTCTTT
. | few | TRBJ1-1 | TRBV19 | CASSRGGGTEAFF | TGTGCCAGTAGTAGGGGAGGAGGTACTGAAGCTTTCTTT
TRBD1 | few | TRBJ2-2 | TRBV7-9 | CASSGQGFGELFF | TGTGCCAGCAGCGGACAGGGTTTCGGGGAGCTGTTTTTT
TRBD1 | few | TRBJ1-2 | TRBV28 | CASSSGQGTFDYGYTF | TGTGCCAGCAGCTCCGGACAGGGGACGTTTGACTATGGCTACACCTTC
TRBD1 | few | TRBJ2-2 | TRBV10-3 | CAISELGQGASNTGELFF | TGTGCCATCAGTGAGTTGGGACAGGGGGCATCGAACACCGGGGAGCTGTTTTTT
TRBD1 | few | TRBJ2-4 | TRBV2 | CASKEYRGFGIQYF | TGTGCCAGCAAGGAGTACAGGGGATTCGGCATTCAGTACTTC
TRBD2 | . | TRBJ2-3 | TRBV6-5 | CASSTSGGNTDTQYF | TGTGCCAGCAGTACTAGCGGGGGAAACACAGATACGCAGTATTTT
. | few | TRBJ1-1 | TRBV6-6 | CASREDGTNTEAFF | TGTGCCAGCAGGGAGGACGGCACGAACACTGAAGCTTTCTTT
. | . | TRBJ1-1 | TRBV5-4 | CASSRPDGKNTEAFF | TGTGCCAGCAGTCGCCCGGACGGGAAGAACACTGAAGCTTTCTTT
TRBD1 | . | TRBJ1-1 | TRBV5-1 | CASSSGQLNTEAFF | TGCGCCAGCAGCTCGGGACAGTTGAACACTGAAGCTTTCTTT
. | . | TRBJ1-1 | TRBV28 | CASSLGENTEAFF | TGTGCCAGCAGTTTGGGAGAGAACACTGAAGCTTTCTTT
. | few | TRBJ1-1 | TRBV10-3 | CAISTGSTEAFF | TGTGCCATCAGTACAGGGTCCACTGAAGCTTTCTTT
TRBD1 | few | TRBJ1-5 | TRBV6-6 | CASSSAGQINQPQHF | TGTGCCAGCAGTTCCGCGGGACAGATCAATCAGCCCCAGCATTTT
TRBD1 | . | TRBJ1-1 | TRBV28 | CASSLGTGHEAFF | TGTGCCAGCAGTCTAGGGACAGGCCATGAAGCTTTCTTT
TRBD1 | . | TRBJ2-6 | TRBV7-9 | CASSYGTGGAGANVLTF | TGTGCCAGCAGCTACGGGACAGGGGGCGCGGGGGCCAACGTCCTGACTTTC
. | few | TRBJ1-4 | TRBV19 | CASKTPGGGEKLFF | TGTGCCAGTAAGACCCCCGGGGGGGGTGAAAAACTGTTTTTT
. | . | TRBJ1-6 | TRBV18 | CASSPTGSNSPLHF | TGTGCCAGCTCACCGACAGGCAGTAATTCACCCCTCCACTTT
. | few | TRBJ2-7 | TRBV30 | CARGGGSGYEQYF | TGTGCCCGAGGGGGGGGTAGCGGCTACGAGCAGTACTTC
. | few | TRBJ2-1 | TRBV7-2 | CASSPDRIYNEQFF | TGTGCCAGCAGCCCTGACAGGATTTACAATGAGCAGTTCTTC
TRBD1 | . | TRBJ2-6 | TRBV15 | CATSRDRIWTGVSGANVLTF | TGTGCCACCAGCAGAGATCGTATCTGGACAGGGGTTTCTGGGGCCAACGTCCTGACTTTC
TRBD1 | . | TRBJ1-3 | TRBV5-5 | CASSLVRQGVSSGNTIYF | TGTGCCAGCAGCTTGGTCCGACAGGGGGTGAGCTCTGGAAACACCATATATTTT
TRBD2 | few | TRBJ2-1 | TRBV5-6 | CASSQGLAGGQSSYNEQFF | TGTGCCAGCAGCCAGGGACTAGCGGGGGGGCAAAGCTCCTACAATGAGCAGTTCTTC
TRBD1 | . | TRBJ1-2 | TRBV27 | CASRRGDRVYGYTF | TGTGCCAGCCGTCGAGGGGACAGGGTCTATGGCTACACCTTC
. | . | TRBJ1-4 | TRBV29-1 | CSVTTGGAGEKLFF | TGCAGCGTGACTACGGGGGGCGCGGGTGAAAAACTGTTTTTT
. | few | TRBJ1-6 | TRBV30 | CAWTPQAIVSYNSPLHF | TGTGCCTGGACTCCACAGGCGATAGTCTCCTATAATTCACCCCTCCACTTT
TRBD1 | . | TRBJ2-7 | TRBV10-1 | CASCPGTGFYEQYF | TGCGCCAGCTGCCCGGGGACAGGGTTCTACGAGCAGTACTTC